This T cell receptor beta chain was retrieved from a study of cytomegalovirus exposure and HLA in healthy donors (dated by TCRdb to the late 2010s). Background for the entire study: According to an earlier analysis of a few hundred of the donors, 150 million to 200 million T cells yielded approximately 120 million unique TCR beta sequences and roughly 280 Gb of sequence data. Roughly 290 gigabases of sequencing data and around 80 million unique TCR sequences made up an early release that covered over 550 HLA-typed donors. Among the roughly 390 genotyped donors, approximately 81% belonged to the genetic ancestry cluster associated with self-reported Caucasian donors. The study aimed to test whether signatures of past pathogen exposure could be identified by cataloging public T cell receptors. The study profiled the T cell repertoires of hundreds of subjects by immunosequencing and related them to cytomegalovirus serostatus. Besides the first cohort of approximately 670 subjects, a separate validation cohort made up of 120 or so different subjects was used. To predict cytomegalovirus infection status, the study brought together high-throughput TCR immunosequencing, statistical association of individual TCRs with disease status, and machine learning. A later analysis re-examined previously published TCR beta repertoires from roughly 720 donors and added high-resolution HLA genotyping to investigate patterns of TCR occurrence. Rather than drawing on any new phenotypic data, the later analysis identified candidate immune exposures from TCR beta sequences and the way those sequences occurred across donors. An earlier analysis of roughly 600 of the donors used high-throughput TCR beta sequencing to judge whether each TCR beta V gene segment behaved as functional or pseudogenic. Donor age, sex, ethnicity and CMV serostatus were collected together with the repertoire data. Genome-wide SNP genotypes for about three fifths of the roughly 670 donors were used in a later genetic analysis, which treated that subset as a discovery cohort. All discovery cohort repertoires had been generated on a single sequencing platform. Both class I and class II loci were covered by HLA typing, at four-digit resolution. The number of donors typed differed by locus, with about 629-640 for A, B, C, DRB1 and DQB1, about 500 for DQA1, 600 to 610 for DPA1, and some 450 for DPB1. Because of strong linkage in the cohort, roughly five DR-DQ haplotypes were treated as single units for association and clustering. Across 300 to 400 genotyped donors of the cohort, an average of roughly 230,000 unique TCR beta nucleotide sequences per donor were sequenced, and roughly 18% of those sequences were non-productive. The study at large found these results: V-gene and J-gene trimming of TCR beta chains was associated with a missense DCLRE1C variant in a later genetic analysis, and the association was replicated in an independent cohort. A total of 164 TCR beta chains were listed by the study as associated with cytomegalovirus. A further reported finding was that TCR beta sequences accurately predicted the HLA-A and HLA-B alleles for most subjects in the first cohort. A cluster of highly shared sequence variants was judged likely to be a technical artifact of the sequencing pipeline. When HLA alleles, especially DR and DQ, strongly co-occurred, TCR associations were difficult to assign to individual alleles. In both the original and validation cohorts, the classifier was reported to diagnose cytomegalovirus status with high specificity and sensitivity. For the cohort, immune exposure information was limited to CMV serostatus. In a later genetic analysis, fewer N-insertions in productive TCRs were reported among donors in an Asian-associated ancestry cluster than the roughly 710-donor mean. At a false discovery rate of 0.05, a later analysis linked about 17,000 TCR beta sequences to specific HLA alleles. Broadly in line with IMGT annotations, most TCR beta V segments showed up in productive rearrangements about 90% or about 30% of the time in an earlier analysis of 450 to 750 of the donors. Because HLA typing was missing for some donors at each locus, association tests included only the typed subset. According to a later analysis, TCR association rates differed among HLA loci, with DRB1 alleles showing the most associated TCRs and HLA-C alleles showing the fewest. The authors suggested that the approach could potentially be extended to other disease states and immunological phenotypes. In a later analysis, several top co-occurrence clusters were reported to appear linked to parvovirus B19, influenza, CMV and Epstein-Barr virus. While some public TCRs were present in many individuals, most TCR sequences turned up only very rarely across donors. A later analysis found that HLA-associated TCR beta chains were more clonally expanded and had lower generation probabilities than equally common non-associated chains. About 15 rarely observed V segments, including chromosome 9 orphons, were excluded from the earlier analysis of about 610 of the donors because counts were too low. A later analysis found that most CMV-associated TCR beta chains appeared HLA-restricted, with HLA associations seemingly driven largely by CMV exposure. The presence/absence analyses assumed that sequencing depth was roughly uniform across donors, and that assumption may not be true. Correlated functional status among segregating V segments might reflect linkage disequilibrium, but an unknown experimental factor could not be ruled out. In vitro tests confirmed that three of the cytomegalovirus-associated TCR beta chains recognize cytomegalovirus antigens. Only TCR beta chains were sequenced in this cohort, and the absence of alpha or paired-chain data limited detectable features.

In total, 600 or so healthy bone marrow donors made up the cohort. At the time of sampling, every cohort member was nominally healthy, though immune exposures that went unrecorded were likely present. The donor tested CMV seropositive, placing the donor among the 250 to 300 seropositive members of the cohort. A peripheral blood sample was collected from each donor, and TCR beta sequencing was performed on peripheral blood mononuclear cells. The Qiagen DNeasy Blood Extraction Kit was used to extract genomic DNA from the blood cell samples. Receptors were amplified or captured by the immunoSEQ multiplex PCR assay. A mixture of 60 forward primers for TCR Vbeta segments and 13 reverse primers for TCR Jbeta segments was used in the multiplex PCR. Amplification of the CDR3 region of rearranged TCR beta genes was performed with a multiplex PCR assay on genomic DNA. The amplified TCR beta libraries were sequenced on the Illumina HiSeq System as 87-base-pair reads. In the original analysis: Across the 666 repertoires, a later analysis counted about 81 million unique TCR beta chains, some 11 million of which were shared by at least two donors. To remove PCR and sequencing errors, raw reads were error-corrected and collapsed into unique sequences using a nearest-neighbor algorithm that merged closely related sequences. CDR3 sequences were aligned to IMGT reference sequences to assign V, D and J gene segments. For a sequence to be retained, a match of at least six nucleotides was required to both a V gene segment and a J gene segment. Rearrangements were called productive when the CDR3 lacked stop codons and stayed in frame with V and J; all others were non-productive. CDR3 was defined by IMGT convention, running from the second conserved V-encoded cysteine to the conserved J-encoded phenylalanine. The earlier analysis of roughly 590 of the donors excluded sequences that lacked an unambiguous match to a single V gene segment. An earlier analysis of 587 of the donors called V segments functional above 56.7% productive rearrangements and segregating when the between-donor standard deviation exceeded 5%. A statistical classification framework was built to diagnose cytomegalovirus status from the catalog of TCR beta chain sequences. V and J gene assignment, in a later analysis, came from comparing TCR nucleotide sequences with IMGT/GENE-DB human TR gene sequences. In a later analysis, CDR3 sequences and most-parsimonious VDJ recombination scenarios were assigned using the TCRdist pipeline. In a later analysis, each TCR beta chain was defined by its CDR3 amino acid sequence together with its V-gene family, and reads without a unique V-gene family were excluded. As a way to deal with suspected cross-contamination and a sequencing artifact, a later analysis dropped roughly 600 nucleotide sequences that were highly shared and had low generation probability. For each public chain, a later analysis derived a clonal expansion index from normalized ranks of inferred template counts within each repertoire. In a later analysis, generation probabilities were computed with a VDJ recombination model fitted to out-of-frame rearrangements, and the resulting probabilities were checked against IGoR. A later analysis scored TCR-TCR, TCR-HLA and TCR-CMV co-occurrence with hypergeometric tests, applying a repertoire-size bias correction to TCR pairs. In a later analysis, false discovery rates were estimated by permuting HLA or CMV assignments 20 times. In a later analysis, co-occurring TCRs were grouped using DBSCAN, with TCRdist sequence similarity added in when clustering inside HLA-allele-positive subsets. Repertoires with fewer than 30,000 or more than 120,000 public chains, plus five repertoires with anomalous nucleotide sharing, were excluded from co-occurrence clustering. The table comes from immuneACCESS by way of TCRdb, which keeps in-frame sequences with V and J called. Part of the clones is missing from these tables; in studies checked, under half for an unresolved V gene and the rest for unknown reasons. That table furnishes V, J and clone size, whereas the DNA furnished D and trimming. The sample contains approximately 190,000 clones, over 60% of them found a single time. Approximately 2% of the sample comes from the top ten.

A remark on this clone: Its antigen is unknown. No base quality values were provided; no much bigger clone lies one nucleotide off.

What was sequenced was PBMCs. The clonotype originates from a woman under 40 in good health and CMV-seropositive.

The DNA sequence is TGTGCCAGTAGTCCAGGACTGAAGGGGGACCCAGATACGCAGTATTTT. Its protein reads: CASSPGLKGDPDTQYF. The rearranged chain carries TRBV19 and TRBJ2-3; the D segment could be TRBD1, given 6 matching bases. Per the germline V gene (reference sequence), LNHDA is the CDR1 and SQIVND is the CDR2. V gives up 5 bases and J gives up 4 bases, and the segment between their germline ends measures 19 bases. The cysteine opens and the phenylalanine closes a CDR3 of 16 amino acids. Just the 48-base CDR3 DNA is kept, in frame starting at base 1.